The 12 T cell receptor beta chains listed next were all sequenced from one sample in a study of cytomegalovirus exposure and HLA in healthy donors. Amplification used 60 Vbeta primers and 13 Jbeta primers. Assay: immunoSEQ multiplex PCR; the TCRdb copy retains only in-frame clones and omits some. The data contain 120,000 or so clones, over 75% of them singletons. The sequenced material came from PBMCs. The receptors originated from a man between 18 and 35 years old in good health and CMV-seropositive.

The gene calls are TRBV6-5 and TRBJ2-7, with D possibly matching TRBD2 (5 bases). This CDR3 has 16 residues. The V gene lost 0 bases and the J gene lost 4 bases, with 16 bases spanning the gap. The germline V gene has CDR1 MNHEY and CDR2 SVGAGI. The CDR3 DNA is TGTGCCAGCAGTTACTCGAGAAGCGGCACCCCTTACGAGCAGTACTTC. Amino acid sequence: CASSYSRSGTPYEQYF.

This clone was seen a handful of times. The CDR3 DNA reads as TGCGCCAGCAGCTTGGCGAGGGGGCTGGATGAAAAACTGTTTTTT. Its protein product is CASSLARGLDEKLFF. The chain recombines TRBV5-1 with TRBJ1-4, with TRBD1 identical over 7 bases. Germline V gene data show CDR1 as SGHRS and CDR2 as YFSETQ. V gave up 0 bases and J gave up 6 bases; unmatched junction bases: 5. The CDR3 has 15 amino acids.

The gene calls are TRBV29-1 and TRBJ2-7; D gene unclear. V was clipped by 0 bases and J by 3 bases, with 9 bases between them. The CDR3 extends over 13 amino acids. The germline V gene encodes CDR1 SQVTM and CDR2 ANQGSEA. CDR3 in amino acids: CSVEDPYGYEQYF. CDR3 coding DNA: TGCAGCGTTGAAGACCCCTACGGCTACGAGCAGTACTTC.

The V gene is TRBV27, the J gene TRBJ2-1, with D perhaps TRBD1 (6 bases). Germline-derived CDR1 and CDR2 are MNHEY and SMNVEV (reference sequence). Trimming shortened V by 7 bases and J by 2 bases, and 12 bases separated the two germline ends. The CDR3 loop spans 14 amino acids. CDR3 region: CASTTGIPYNEQFF. In nucleotides, the CDR3 is TGTGCCAGCACAACAGGGATCCCCTACAATGAGCAGTTCTTC.

The V and J genes are TRBV6-1 and TRBJ1-3; D is undetermined. Deletions cut 0 bases from V and 2 bases from J, with 11 bases between. The germline gives CDR1 MNHNS, CDR2 SASEGT. The CDR3 length is 16 residues. The CDR3 sequence is CASSEARRAAGNTIYF. The CDR3 DNA sequence: TGTGCCAGCAGTGAAGCGCGGCGGGCGGCTGGAAACACCATATATTTT.

The rearrangement uses TRBV9 and TRBJ2-2; TRBD2 is a possible D gene (6 bases). Germline CDR1 and CDR2: SGDLS and YYNGEE. With 5 bases removed from V and 2 bases from J, the gap between germline ends came to 13 bases. The CDR3 has 15 residues. CDR3 sequence (DNA): TGTGCCAGCAGGGGACTGGACACTAACACCGGGGAGCTGTTTTTT. Amino acids: CASRGLDTNTGELFF.

This clone has only a few counts. The chain joins TRBV19 to TRBJ1-1, with TRBD1 identical over 10 bases. Per the germline V gene, CDR1 is LNHDA and CDR2 is SQIVND (reference sequence). V was pared by 5 bases and J by 1 base, with 10 bases of the junction left unmatched. The CDR3 totals 17 residues. The CDR3 is CASSHRTGGRRNTEAFF. The CDR3 DNA reads TGTGCCAGTAGTCACCGGACAGGGGGACGCAGGAACACTGAAGCTTTCTTT.

V and J are TRBV4-1 and TRBJ2-7, with 7 bases identical to TRBD2. Looked up from germline, CDR1 is MGHRA and CDR2 is YSYEKL. The CDR3 is 14 residues long. V lost 1 base to trimming and J lost 3 bases; unmatched junction nucleotides: 3. The chain's CDR3 is CASSQGTSGYEQYF. In DNA, the CDR3 is TGCGCCAGCAGCCAAGGGACTAGTGGCTACGAGCAGTACTTC.

This chain links TRBV28 with TRBJ1-5, with a possible D match to TRBD1 (5 bases). V shed 5 bases and J shed 2 bases, with 13 bases lying between them. This CDR3 is built from 15 residues. Germline V CDR1 and CDR2: MDHEN, SYDVKM. In nucleotides, the CDR3 is TGTGCCAGCAGTGCCCAGGGTTGGGGCAATCAGCCCCAGCATTTT. Translated, it gives CASSAQGWGNQPQHF. Using reference TRBV28 and TRBJ1-5 for the parts outside the CDR3, the full variable domain is DVKVTQSSRYLVKRTGEKVFLECVQDMDHENMFWYRQDPGLGLRLIYFSYDVKMKEKGDIPEGYSVSREKKERFSLILESASTNQTSMYLCASSAQGWGNQPQHFGDGTRLSIL.

The chain employs TRBV14 and TRBJ1-4; D uncertain. V was shortened by 2 bases and J by 7 bases, with 14 bases between the two germline ends. Germline CDR1 SGHDN, CDR2 FVKESK. The CDR3 is 15 residues long. The CDR3 region is CASSQIAGEGEKLFF. The CDR3 bases are TGTGCCAGCAGCCAAATAGCTGGGGAGGGTGAAAAACTGTTTTTT.

This clone has only one observation. This rearrangement joins TRBV30 to TRBJ2-2; TRBD1 matches 7 bases. CDR3 length equals 15 residues. V lost 2 bases and J lost 3; bases outside the gene matches: 6. From germline, CDR1 is GTSNPN and CDR2 SVGIG (reference sequence). CDR3 region: CAWSRDRADTGELFF. DNA of the CDR3: TGTGCCTGGAGTCGCGACAGGGCCGACACCGGGGAGCTGTTTTTT. The variable domain in full, completed from reference TRBV30 and TRBJ2-2, reads SQTIHQWPATLVQPVGSPLSLECTVEGTSNPNLYWYRQAAGRGLQLLFYSVGIGQISSEVPQNLSASRPQDRQFILSSKKLLLSDSGFYLCAWSRDRADTGELFFGEGSRLTVL.

The chain uses TRBV5-4 and TRBJ2-1, with 10 bases matching TRBD2. V shed 0 bases and J 4 bases; nucleotides not matched to a gene: 4. CDR3 length: 16 amino acids. The germline V gene encodes CDR1 SGHNT and CDR2 YYREEE (reference sequence). The CDR3 here is CASSLASGRVYNEQFF. As DNA, the CDR3 is TGTGCCAGCAGCTTGGCTAGCGGGAGAGTTTACAATGAGCAGTTCTTC.